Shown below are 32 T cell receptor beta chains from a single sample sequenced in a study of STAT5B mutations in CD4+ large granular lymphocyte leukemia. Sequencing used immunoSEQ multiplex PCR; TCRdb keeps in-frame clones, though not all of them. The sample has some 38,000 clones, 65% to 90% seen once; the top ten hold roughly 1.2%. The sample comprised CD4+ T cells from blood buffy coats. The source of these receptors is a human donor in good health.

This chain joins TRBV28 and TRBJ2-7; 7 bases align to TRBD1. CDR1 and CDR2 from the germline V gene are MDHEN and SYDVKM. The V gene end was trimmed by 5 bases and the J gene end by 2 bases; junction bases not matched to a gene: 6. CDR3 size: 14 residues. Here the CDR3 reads CASSTYRGPYEQYF. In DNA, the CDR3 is TGTGCCAGCAGTACGTACAGGGGTCCCTACGAGCAGTACTTC.

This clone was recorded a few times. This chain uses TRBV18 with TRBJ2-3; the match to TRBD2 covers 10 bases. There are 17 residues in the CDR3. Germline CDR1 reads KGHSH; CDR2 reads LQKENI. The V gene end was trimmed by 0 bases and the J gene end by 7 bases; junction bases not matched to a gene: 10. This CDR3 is CASSPPRSGGGTNTQYF. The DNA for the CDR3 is TGTGCCAGCTCACCACCGCGGAGCGGGGGGGGTACGAATACGCAGTATTTT. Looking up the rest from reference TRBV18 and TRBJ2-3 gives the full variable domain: NAGVMQNPRHLVRRRGQEARLRCSPMKGHSHVYWYRQLPEEGLKFMVYLQKENIIDESGMPKERFSAEFPKEGPSILRIQQVVRGDSAAYFCASSPPRSGGGTNTQYFGPGTRLTVL.

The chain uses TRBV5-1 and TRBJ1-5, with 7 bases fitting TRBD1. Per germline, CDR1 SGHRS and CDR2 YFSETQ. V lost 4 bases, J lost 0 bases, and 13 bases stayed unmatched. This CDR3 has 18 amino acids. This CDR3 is CASSPGPGGLGSNQPQHF. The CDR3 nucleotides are TGCGCCAGCAGCCCCGGACCAGGGGGTCTCGGTAGCAATCAGCCCCAGCATTTT.

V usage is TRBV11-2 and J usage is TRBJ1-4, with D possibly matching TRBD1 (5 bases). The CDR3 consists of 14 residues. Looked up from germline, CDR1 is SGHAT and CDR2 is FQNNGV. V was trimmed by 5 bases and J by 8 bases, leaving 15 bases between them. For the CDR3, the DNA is TGTGCCAGCAGCCCCTGGGGAGGGGAGGAAAAACTGTTTTTT. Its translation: CASSPWGGEEKLFF.

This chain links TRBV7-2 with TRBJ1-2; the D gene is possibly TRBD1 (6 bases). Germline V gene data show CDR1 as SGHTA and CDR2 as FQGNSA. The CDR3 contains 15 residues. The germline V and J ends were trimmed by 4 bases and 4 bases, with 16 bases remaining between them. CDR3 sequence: CASSSWTASLYGYTF. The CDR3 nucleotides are TGTGCCAGCAGCTCATGGACAGCCTCTCTCTATGGCTACACCTTC. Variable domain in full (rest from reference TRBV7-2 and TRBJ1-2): GAGVSQSPSNKVTEKGKDVELRCDPISGHTALYWYRQSLGQGLEFLIYFQGNSAPDKSGLPSDRFSAERTGGSVSTLTIQRTQQEDSAVYLCASSSWTASLYGYTFGSGTRLTVV.

The CDR3 sequence is CASSLSGSGERVDTQYF. DNA of the CDR3: TGTGCCAGCAGTTTATCGGGGTCGGGGGAGAGGGTAGATACGCAGTATTTT. The chain combines TRBV27 with TRBJ2-3; D possibly corresponds to TRBD2 (6 bases). CDR3 length equals 17 residues. Between the trimmed V and J ends, which lost 0 bases and 5 bases, there was a span of 18 bases. Germline values: CDR1 MNHEY, CDR2 SMNVEV (reference sequence).

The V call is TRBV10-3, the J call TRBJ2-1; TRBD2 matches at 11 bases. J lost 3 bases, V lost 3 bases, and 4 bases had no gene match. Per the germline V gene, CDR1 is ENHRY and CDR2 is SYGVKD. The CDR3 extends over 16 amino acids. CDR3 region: CAISDTSGRSYNEQFF. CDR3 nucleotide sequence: TGTGCCATCAGTGACACTAGCGGGAGAAGCTACAATGAGCAGTTCTTC.

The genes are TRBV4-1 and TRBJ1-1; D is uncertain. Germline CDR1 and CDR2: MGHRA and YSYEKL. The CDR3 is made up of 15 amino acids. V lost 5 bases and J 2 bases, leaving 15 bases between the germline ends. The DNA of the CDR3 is TGCGCCAGCAGCTCCCGGGCCAAGCTTAACACTGAAGCTTTCTTT. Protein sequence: CASSSRAKLNTEAFF.

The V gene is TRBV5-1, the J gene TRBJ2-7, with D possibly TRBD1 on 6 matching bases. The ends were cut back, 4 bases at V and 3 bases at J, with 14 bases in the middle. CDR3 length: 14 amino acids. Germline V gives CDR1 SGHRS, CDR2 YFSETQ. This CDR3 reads CASSRDTGDYEQYF. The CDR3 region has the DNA TGCGCCAGCAGCAGGGACACTGGAGACTACGAGCAGTACTTC. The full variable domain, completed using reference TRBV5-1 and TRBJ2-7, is KAGVTQTPRYLIKTRGQQVTLSCSPISGHRSVSWYQQTPGQGLQFLFEYFSETQRNKGNFPGRFSGRQFSNSRSEMNVSTLELGDSALYLCASSRDTGDYEQYFGPGTRLTVT.

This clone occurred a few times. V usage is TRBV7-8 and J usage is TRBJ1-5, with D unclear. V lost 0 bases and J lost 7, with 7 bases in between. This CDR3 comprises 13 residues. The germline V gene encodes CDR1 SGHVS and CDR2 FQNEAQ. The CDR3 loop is CASSLAYQQPQHF. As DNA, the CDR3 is TGTGCCAGCAGCTTAGCGTATCAGCAGCCCCAGCATTTT. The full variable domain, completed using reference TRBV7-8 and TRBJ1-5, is GAGVSQSPRYKVAKRGQDVALRCDPISGHVSLFWYQQALGQGPEFLTYFQNEAQLDKSGLPSDRFFAERPEGSVSTLKIQRTQQEDSAVYLCASSLAYQQPQHFGDGTRLSIL.

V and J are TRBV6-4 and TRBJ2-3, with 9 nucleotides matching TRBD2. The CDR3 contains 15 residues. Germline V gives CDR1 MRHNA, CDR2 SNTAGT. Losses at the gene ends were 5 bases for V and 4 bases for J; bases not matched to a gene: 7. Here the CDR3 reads CASSYLAGRADTQYF. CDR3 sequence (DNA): TGTGCCAGCAGTTATCTAGCGGGAAGGGCAGATACGCAGTATTTT.

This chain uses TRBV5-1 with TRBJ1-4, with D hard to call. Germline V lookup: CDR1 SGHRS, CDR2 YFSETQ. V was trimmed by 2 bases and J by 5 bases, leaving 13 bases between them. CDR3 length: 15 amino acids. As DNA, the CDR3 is TGCGCCAGCAGCTTAATTGCAGACCAGAATGAAAAACTGTTTTTT. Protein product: CASSLIADQNEKLFF.

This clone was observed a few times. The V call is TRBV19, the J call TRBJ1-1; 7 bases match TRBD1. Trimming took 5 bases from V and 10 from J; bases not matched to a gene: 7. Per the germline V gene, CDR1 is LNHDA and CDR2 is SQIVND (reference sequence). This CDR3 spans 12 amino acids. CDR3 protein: CASSLTRGGAFF. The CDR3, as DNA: TGTGCCAGTAGTCTGACCAGGGGGGGAGCTTTCTTT.

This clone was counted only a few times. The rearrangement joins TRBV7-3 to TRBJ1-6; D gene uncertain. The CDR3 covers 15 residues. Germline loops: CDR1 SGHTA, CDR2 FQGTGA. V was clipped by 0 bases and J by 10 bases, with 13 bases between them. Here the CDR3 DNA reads TGTGCCAGCAGCTTAACCGGGGAGGCGGGATCACCCCTCCACTTT. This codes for CASSLTGEAGSPLHF.

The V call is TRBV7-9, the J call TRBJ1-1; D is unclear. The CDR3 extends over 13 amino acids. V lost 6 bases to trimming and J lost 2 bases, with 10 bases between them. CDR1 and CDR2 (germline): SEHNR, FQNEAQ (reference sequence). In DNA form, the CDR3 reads TGTGCCAGCAGGTTGCAAGGAAACACTGAAGCTTTCTTT. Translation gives CASRLQGNTEAFF.

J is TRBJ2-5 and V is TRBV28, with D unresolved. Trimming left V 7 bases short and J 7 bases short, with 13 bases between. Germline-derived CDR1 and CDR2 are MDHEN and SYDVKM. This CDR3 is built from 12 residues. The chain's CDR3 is CASNKMGATQYF. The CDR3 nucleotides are TGTGCCAGCAACAAAATGGGTGCGACCCAGTACTTC.

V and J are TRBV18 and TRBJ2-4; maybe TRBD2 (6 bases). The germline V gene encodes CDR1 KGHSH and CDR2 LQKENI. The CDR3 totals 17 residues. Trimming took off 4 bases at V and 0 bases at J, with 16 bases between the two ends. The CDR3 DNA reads TGTGCCAGCTCACAGCGGGCGGATATTCTAGCCAAAAACATTCAGTACTTC. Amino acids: CASSQRADILAKNIQYF.

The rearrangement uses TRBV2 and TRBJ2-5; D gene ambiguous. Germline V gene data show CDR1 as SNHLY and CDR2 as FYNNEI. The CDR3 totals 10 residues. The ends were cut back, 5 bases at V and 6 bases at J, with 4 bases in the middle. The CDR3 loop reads CASSYQTQYF. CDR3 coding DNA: TGTGCCAGCAGTTACCAGACCCAGTACTTC.

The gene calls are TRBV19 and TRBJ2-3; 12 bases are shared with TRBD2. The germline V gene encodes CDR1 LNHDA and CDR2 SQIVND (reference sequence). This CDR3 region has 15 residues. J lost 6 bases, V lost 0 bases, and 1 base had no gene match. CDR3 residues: CASSIDGTSGDTQYF. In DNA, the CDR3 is TGTGCCAGTAGTATAGACGGGACTAGCGGGGATACGCAGTATTTT.

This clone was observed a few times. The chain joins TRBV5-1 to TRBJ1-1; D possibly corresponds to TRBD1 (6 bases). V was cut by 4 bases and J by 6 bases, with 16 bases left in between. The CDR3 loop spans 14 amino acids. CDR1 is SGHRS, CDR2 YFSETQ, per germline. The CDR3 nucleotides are TGCGCCAGCAGCAGTCGCATTCAGGGGCCTGAAGCTTTCTTT. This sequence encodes CASSSRIQGPEAFF.

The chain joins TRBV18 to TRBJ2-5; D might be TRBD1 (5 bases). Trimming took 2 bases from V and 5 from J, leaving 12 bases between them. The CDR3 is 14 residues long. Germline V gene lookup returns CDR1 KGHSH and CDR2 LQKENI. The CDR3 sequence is CASSPNQGFETQYF. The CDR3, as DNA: TGTGCCAGCTCACCAAACCAGGGATTTGAGACCCAGTACTTC.

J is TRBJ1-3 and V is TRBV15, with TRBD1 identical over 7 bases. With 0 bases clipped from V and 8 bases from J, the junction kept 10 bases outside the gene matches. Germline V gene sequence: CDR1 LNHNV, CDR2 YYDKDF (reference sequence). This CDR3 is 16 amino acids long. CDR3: CATSRDRGQAIDTIYF. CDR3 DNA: TGTGCCACCAGCAGAGATCGTGGACAGGCTATAGACACCATATATTTT.

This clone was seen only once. This chain's CDR3 is CSVEVPPTGREAFF. The CDR3 nucleotides are TGCAGCGTTGAAGTCCCCCCGACAGGACGGGAAGCTTTCTTT. V is TRBV29-1 and J is TRBJ1-1; D perhaps matches TRBD1 (6 bases). This CDR3 region has 14 residues. Trimming stripped 1 base from V and 8 bases from J, with 17 bases between. Germline CDR1 reads SQVTM; CDR2 reads ANQGSEA.

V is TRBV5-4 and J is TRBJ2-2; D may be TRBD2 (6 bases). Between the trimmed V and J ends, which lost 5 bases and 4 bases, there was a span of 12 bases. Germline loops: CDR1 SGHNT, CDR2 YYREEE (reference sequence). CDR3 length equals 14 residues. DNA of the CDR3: TGTGCCAGCAGGCCCTCCGGGGGCACCGGGGAGCTGTTTTTT. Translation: CASRPSGGTGELFF. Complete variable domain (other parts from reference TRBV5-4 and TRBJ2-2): ETGVTQSPTHLIKTRGQQVTLRCSSQSGHNTVSWYQQALGQGPQFIFQYYREEENGRGNFPPRFSGLQFPNYSSELNVNALELDDSALYLCASRPSGGTGELFFGEGSRLTVL.

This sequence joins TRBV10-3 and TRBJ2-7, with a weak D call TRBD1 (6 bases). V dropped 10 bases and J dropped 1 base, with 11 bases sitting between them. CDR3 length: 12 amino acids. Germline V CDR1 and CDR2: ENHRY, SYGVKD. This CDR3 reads CATRTASYEQYF. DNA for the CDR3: TGTGCCACACGGACAGCATCCTACGAGCAGTACTTC.

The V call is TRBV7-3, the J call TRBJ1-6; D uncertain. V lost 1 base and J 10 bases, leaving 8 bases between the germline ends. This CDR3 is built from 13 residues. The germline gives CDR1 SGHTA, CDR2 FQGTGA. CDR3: CASSLSGRSPLHF. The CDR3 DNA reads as TGTGCCAGCAGCTTAAGTGGGCGATCACCCCTCCACTTT.

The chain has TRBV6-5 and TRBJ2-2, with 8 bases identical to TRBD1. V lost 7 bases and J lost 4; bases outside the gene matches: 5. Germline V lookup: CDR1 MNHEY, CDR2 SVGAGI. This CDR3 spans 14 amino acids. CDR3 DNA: TGTGCCAGCACCCGAGACAGGGGCACCGGGGAGCTGTTTTTT. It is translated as CASTRDRGTGELFF.

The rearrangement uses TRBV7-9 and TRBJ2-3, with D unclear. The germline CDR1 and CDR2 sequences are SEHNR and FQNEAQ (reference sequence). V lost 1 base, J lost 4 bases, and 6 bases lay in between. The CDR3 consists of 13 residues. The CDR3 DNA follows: TGTGCCAGCAGCTTAGGGTGGGCAGATACGCAGTATTTT. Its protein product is CASSLGWADTQYF.

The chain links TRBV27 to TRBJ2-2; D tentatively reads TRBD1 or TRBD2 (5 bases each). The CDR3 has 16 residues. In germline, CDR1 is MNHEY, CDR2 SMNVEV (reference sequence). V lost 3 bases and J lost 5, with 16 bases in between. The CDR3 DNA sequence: TGTGCCAGCAGTTTTTGGGGGACGGCAGATACCGGGGAGCTGTTTTTT. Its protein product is CASSFWGTADTGELFF.

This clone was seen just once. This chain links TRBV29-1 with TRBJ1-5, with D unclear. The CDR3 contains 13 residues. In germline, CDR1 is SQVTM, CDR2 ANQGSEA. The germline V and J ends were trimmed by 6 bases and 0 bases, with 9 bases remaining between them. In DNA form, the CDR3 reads TGCAGCGTGGGGTGGGATAGCAATCAGCCCCAGCATTTT. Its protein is CSVGWDSNQPQHF.

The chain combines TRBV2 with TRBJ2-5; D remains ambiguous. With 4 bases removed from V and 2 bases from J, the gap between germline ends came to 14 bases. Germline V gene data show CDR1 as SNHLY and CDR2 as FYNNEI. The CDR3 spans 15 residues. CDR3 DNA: TGTGCCAGCAGTGCGAACATGTTTTCTCAAGAGACCCAGTACTTC. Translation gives CASSANMFSQETQYF.

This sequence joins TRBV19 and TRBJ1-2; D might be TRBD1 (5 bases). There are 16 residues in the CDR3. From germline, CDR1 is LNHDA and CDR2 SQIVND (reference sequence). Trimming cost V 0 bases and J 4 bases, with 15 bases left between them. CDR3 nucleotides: TGTGCCAGTAGTATAGAGGGCTCAGGGCTGGCCTATGGCTACACCTTC. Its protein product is CASSIEGSGLAYGYTF.